This T cell receptor (beta chain) originates from a study of T cell repertoires in breast cancer (dated by TCRdb to the mid-2010s). For the wider study: The study profiled tumors, lymph nodes and peripheral blood lymphocytes from breast cancer patients, plus peripheral blood from healthy control donors. ER+/PR+ status was present in the majority of the 20 to 25 patient tumors that were analyzed for shared TCRs. Tumors and tumor-involved lymph nodes were minced, digested with Liberase and DNase, and then passed through 70-um and 40-um filters. Tumor-free lymph nodes were processed with no enzymatic digestion, and blood samples were separated using Ficoll. Because breast cancer has a low mutational burden and common mutations are rare, the study reasoned that TCRs shared between breast cancer patients would target shared antigens. Sequencing yielded on average approximately 500,000 sequences per sample and roughly 10 reads per input cell. Nine healthy donors, of an age range similar to that of the patients, were included as controls. What the authors observed across the whole study: Around 19 TCR pairs were shared across seven or more patient tumors and were rarely found in control blood, which suggests possible tumor specificity. Shared TCRs were encoded by various nucleotide sequences, which suggests selection and expansion based on antigen. Emulsion RT-PCR was considered qualitative rather than quantitative, because transcript abundance and primer differences skewed the recovery of clones. Sentinel lymph nodes involved by tumor shared about fourfold more TCRs with matched tumor repertoires than tumor-free nodes did (about 7.7% versus 2%). TRBV7 predominated among the shared TCRs, which could possibly reflect tumor recognition or a mispriming bias from eight TRBV7 primers. Discarding singleton TCRs and sampling only part of each tumor may have missed genuine antitumor clones.

From V the trimming removes 7 bases and from J it removes 5 bases, while the gene matches leave 7 bases of the junction unaccounted for. CDR1 and CDR2, per the germline V gene, are MNHNS and SASEGT. Measured from the cysteine to the phenylalanine, the CDR3 is 14 residues long. Of all the DNA, just the CDR3 is kept, 42 bases in frame from base 1. As regards this clonotype: Its antigen remains unidentified. No base qualities exist here, and no much larger clone lies one base off it.

The study used an expanded emulsion RT-PCR method with primers for all TCR V genes to analyze paired alpha-beta TCRs of CD8+ T cells. Before emulsion RT-PCR, CD8+ T cells were isolated with a CD8 positive selection kit and incubated overnight in about 11 IU/mL IL-2. The library was built by means of emulsion pairing. Unpaired genes were suppressed by a second nested PCR with blocking oligos, after which a third nested PCR added Illumina adaptors and barcodes. Between roughly 5,000 and 280,000 T cells, along with C-region, Stepout and V-region primers, were included in each emulsion RT-PCR master mix. Emulsions were generated with the Micellula Emulsion and Purification Kit, and RT-PCR used Qiagen OneStep RT-PCR reagents. The pooled libraries were sequenced on an Illumina MiSeq using paired-end 2 x 250 reads. The study's processing was this. In Galaxy, read pairs were joined and then clipped at the engineered overlap into separate alpha and beta files, and any unclipped reads were discarded. Alpha-beta pairs were assigned with CompleteTCR, a MiTCR-based pipeline that links chains sharing read cluster identifiers using an R script. TCR sequences that were observed only once, about 1-3.4% of the total, were removed as potential sequencing errors. TCRdb ran its own pipeline on the public reads, namely fastp trimming at Q25 and MiXCR clone calling, and kept in-frame beta chains. Rows matching on CDR3 protein sequence are summarized as one entry with the most common DNA and genes. TCRdb's processing, not the authors', yielded these V and J calls. The sample profile shows over a hundred distinct CDR3 sequences; more than 35% of them were found once. Of the sample, around 92% is held by the ten largest clones.

The source of this sequence is a pool of human donors with breast cancer or a healthy control (not recorded which). Recombination linked TRBV6-1 to TRBJ2-1, with 8 bases matching TRBD2. Sequencing used CD8+ T cells. Read as DNA, the sequence is TGTGCCAGCATCGGGAGGGCCATTCACAATGAGCAGTTCTTC. Translation gives CASIGRAIHNEQFF.